This T cell receptor (beta chain) was retrieved from a study of OX40 agonist ivuxolimab in advanced cancers. Some clones are missing from TCRdb's copy, which holds only in-frame ones; the method was immunoSEQ multiplex PCR. Among approximately 70,000 clones, 80% to 90% were seen once, and the ten largest hold roughly 8.6%. The CDR3 sequence is 17 residues long. CDR1 is LGHNA, CDR2 YNFKEQ, per germline. J lost 7 bases, V lost 2 bases, and 9 bases had no gene match. The starting material was CD4+ or CD8+ T cells sorted from blood, obtained in a trial of the OX40 agonist ivuxolimab. This TCR was recovered from an adult with an advanced solid tumor such as melanoma, head and neck, liver or kidney cancer. J is TRBJ2-3 and V is TRBV4-2; 13 bases are shared with TRBD2. The CDR3 is CASSQPTGTSGVHTQYF. The CDR3 DNA sequence: TGTGCCAGCAGCCAACCCACCGGGACTAGCGGGGTCCATACGCAGTATTTT.